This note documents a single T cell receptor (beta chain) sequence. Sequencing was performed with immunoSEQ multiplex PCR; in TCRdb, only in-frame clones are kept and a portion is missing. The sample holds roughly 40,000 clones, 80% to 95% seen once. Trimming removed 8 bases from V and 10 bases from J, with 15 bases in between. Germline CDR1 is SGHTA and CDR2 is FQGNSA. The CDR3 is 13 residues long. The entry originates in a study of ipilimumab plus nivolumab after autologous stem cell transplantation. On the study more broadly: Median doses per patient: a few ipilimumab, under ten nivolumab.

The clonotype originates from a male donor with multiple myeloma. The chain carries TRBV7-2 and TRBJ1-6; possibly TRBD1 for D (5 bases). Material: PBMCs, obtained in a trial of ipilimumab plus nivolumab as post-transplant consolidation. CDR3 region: CASGGERHSPLHF. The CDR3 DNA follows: TGTGCCAGCGGGGGGGAAAGGCACTCACCCCTCCACTTT. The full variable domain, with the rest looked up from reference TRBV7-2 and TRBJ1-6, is GAGVSQSPSNKVTEKGKDVELRCDPISGHTALYWYRQSLGQGLEFLIYFQGNSAPDKSGLPSDRFSAERTGGSVSTLTIQRTQQEDSAVYLCASGGERHSPLHFGNGTRLTVT.